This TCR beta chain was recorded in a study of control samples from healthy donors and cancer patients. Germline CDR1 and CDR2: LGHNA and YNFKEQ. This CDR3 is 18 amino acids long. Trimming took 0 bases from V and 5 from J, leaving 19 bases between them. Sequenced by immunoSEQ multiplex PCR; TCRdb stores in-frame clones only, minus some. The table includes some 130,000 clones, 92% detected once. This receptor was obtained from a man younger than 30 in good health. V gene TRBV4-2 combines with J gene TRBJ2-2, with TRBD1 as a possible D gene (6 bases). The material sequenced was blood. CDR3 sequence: CASSQESFLGGPTGELFF. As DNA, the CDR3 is TGTGCCAGCAGCCAAGAATCTTTCCTAGGGGGTCCAACCGGGGAGCTGTTTTTT.